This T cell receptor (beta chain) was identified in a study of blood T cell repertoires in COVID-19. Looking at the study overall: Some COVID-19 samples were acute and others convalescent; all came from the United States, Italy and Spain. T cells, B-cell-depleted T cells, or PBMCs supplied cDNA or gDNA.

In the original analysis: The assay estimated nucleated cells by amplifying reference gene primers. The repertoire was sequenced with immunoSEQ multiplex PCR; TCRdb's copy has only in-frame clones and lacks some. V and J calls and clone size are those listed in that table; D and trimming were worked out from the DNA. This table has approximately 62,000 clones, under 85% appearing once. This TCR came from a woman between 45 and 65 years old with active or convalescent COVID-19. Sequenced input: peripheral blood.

The CDR3 loop is CATSDPKAGGGEQFF. CDR3 DNA: TGTGCCACCAGTGACCCTAAAGCGGGAGGAGGTGAGCAGTTCTTC. This chain uses TRBV24-1 with TRBJ2-1, with 9 bases matching TRBD2. Germline V gene sequence: CDR1 KGHDR, CDR2 SFDVKD. This CDR3 contains 15 residues. The J segment lost 9 bases and the V segment lost 4 bases, leaving 9 bases of the junction unmatched.